This paragraph reports one TCR beta chain. The data were obtained in a study of shared clonotypes between healthy human individuals. The CDR3 consists of 15 residues. From germline, CDR1 is LNHDA and CDR2 SQIVND (reference sequence). V shed 5 bases and J 7 bases; nucleotides not matched to a gene: 9. In the authors' workflow: From ImmunoSEQ came sequences covering only the junction and carrying no quality scores, so filtering differed. The method was immunoSEQ multiplex PCR; TCRdb's version includes in-frame clones alone and lacks a portion of them. V, J and clone size are taken as reported in that table, and D and trimming were inferred from the DNA itself. The profile covers under 1,900,000 clones, with approximately 98.5% appearing a single time and over 0.3% taken by the ten largest.

The receptor was isolated from a young man in good health. This rearrangement joins TRBV19 to TRBJ1-5, with 9 bases fitting TRBD1. Sequenced material: naive CD4+ T cells sorted from blood. Described subset: CD45RA+ positively selected. In DNA, the CDR3 is TGTGCCAGTAGTTCCGGGACAGGGAGGCAGCAGCCCCAGCATTTT. Translating it yields CASSSGTGRQQPQHF.